This T cell receptor beta chain was observed in a study of T cells after yellow fever vaccination. Universal primer sites and UMIs were introduced during 5'RACE template-switching synthesis of TCR cDNA. TCRdb ran MiXCR on the 5' RACE reads and lists one entry per CDR3 protein. This table holds some 320,000 distinct CDR3 sequences, about 10% found once. This clonotype was counted only a few times. CDR1 is LGHNA, CDR2 YSLEER, per germline. Losses at the gene ends were 0 bases for V and 4 bases for J; bases not matched to a gene: 6. The CDR3 is made up of 17 amino acids. The receptor was derived from a man between 18 and 29 years old who received the YFV17D yellow fever vaccine. The chain links TRBV4-3 to TRBJ1-6, with 7 bases fitting TRBD1. The material sequenced was CD4+ T cells sorted from PBMCs, taken 45 days after the yellow fever booster vaccination. DNA for the CDR3: TGCGCCAGCAGCCAAGAACCACAGGGGAGGTATAATTCACCCCTCCACTTT. Protein: CASSQEPQGRYNSPLHF.